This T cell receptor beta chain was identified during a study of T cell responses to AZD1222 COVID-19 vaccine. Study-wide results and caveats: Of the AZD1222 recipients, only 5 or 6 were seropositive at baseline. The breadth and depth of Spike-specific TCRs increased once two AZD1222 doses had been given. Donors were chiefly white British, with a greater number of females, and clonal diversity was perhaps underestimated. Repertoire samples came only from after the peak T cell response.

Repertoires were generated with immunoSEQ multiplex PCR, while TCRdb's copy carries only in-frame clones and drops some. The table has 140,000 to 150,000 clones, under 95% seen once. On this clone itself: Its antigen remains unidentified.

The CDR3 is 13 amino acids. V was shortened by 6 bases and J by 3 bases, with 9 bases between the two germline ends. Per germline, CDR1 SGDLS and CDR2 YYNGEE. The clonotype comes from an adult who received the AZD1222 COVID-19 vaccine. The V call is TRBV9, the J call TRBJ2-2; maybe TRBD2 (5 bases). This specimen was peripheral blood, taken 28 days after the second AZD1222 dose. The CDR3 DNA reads TGTGCCAGCAACCCGAGGGACACCGGGGAGCTGTTTTTT. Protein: CASNPRDTGELFF.